The source of this T cell receptor (beta chain) is a study of T cell responses to AZD1222 COVID-19 vaccine (dated by TCRdb to the early 2020s). The study in broad terms: TCR sequencing was performed for about 240 trial participants, of whom roughly 200 were given two doses of AZD1222 and around 25 were given two doses of MenACWY control vaccine. Trial participants were enrolled into age subgroups of 18-55, 56-69 and 70-plus years, which contained approximately 150, 28 and 58 TCR-sequenced participants, respectively. Study-level results and caveats: Epitopes outside the regions mutated in the B.1.351 and B.1.1.7 variants were reportedly recognized by nearly half of the unique spike-specific TCRs. Conclusions about previously exposed vaccinees were limited because only six AZD1222 recipients were SARS-CoV-2 seropositive at baseline. Most participants were white British and females outnumbered males, and the authors suggested that clonal diversity may have been underestimated. The vaccine-associated CD4 TCRs covered the entire spike protein, and the dominant responses fell in regions 160-218 and 743-854. In the small 56-69-year group, the increase in depth fell short of significance, most likely because of low power. Because no day 14 peak-response samples were available, the repertoires could be characterized only after the peak T cell response. After two AZD1222 doses, spike-specific TCR breadth and depth were significantly higher than at day 0 and than in MenACWY recipients.

Clipping removes 7 bases from V and 3 bases from J, with 1 as the unmatched junction base count. As encoded in the germline V gene (reference sequence), CDR1 is LNHDA while CDR2 is SQIVND. The CDR3 runs 14 amino acids, cysteine and phenylalanine included. Just the 42-base CDR3 DNA is kept, in frame starting at base 1. On this clone itself: What antigen it recognizes has not been identified. Qualities for individual bases were not recorded, and no much larger clone is one base off.

The time point label of this sample denotes: about 28 days (+/-7) after the second vaccine dose. AZD1222 recipients with second doses at about 4 weeks or about 12 weeks were pooled, because spike-specific TCR depth and breadth did not differ between schedules. Vaccinee samples were obtained from the UK trials COV001 and COV002, which included a single-blind randomized controlled phase 2/3 trial of AZD1222 (ChAdOx1 nCoV-19) in healthy adults. For TCRbeta chain sequencing, PBMC samples were collected from trial participants at day 0 and at day 28 after the second dose. The CDR3 regions of human TCRbeta chains were analyzed by immunosequencing. The original pipeline was this. TCRs in the repertoires were compared against a reference library of SARS-CoV-2-specific TCRs that had been generated with the MIRA antigen-specificity platform. Breadth was defined as the fraction of unique TCRs that were SARS-CoV-2-associated, and depth was defined as the fraction of total T cells that were SARS-CoV-2-associated. Using the MIRA data, each spike-specific TCR was mapped to the spike region that the TCR reacts to and placed in a CD4 or CD8 class. Log10-transformed breadth and depth values were compared by one-way ANOVA with Sidak's multiple comparisons tests. Held by TCRdb, this immuneACCESS table contains in-frame sequences only and omits some clones. Under half of the omission traces to an unresolved V gene where checked; the cause of the rest is unknown. For V, J and clone size, that table is used; D and trimming come from the DNA. The sample table contains 140,000 to 150,000 clones; only one count was recorded for approximately 90% of them. The ten largest clonotypes hold around 1.5% of the sample.

The chain is encoded by TRBV19 joined to TRBJ2-2, with TRBD2 matching 11 junction bases. The input for sequencing was peripheral blood, taken 28 days after the second AZD1222 dose. This sequence was found in an adult who received the AZD1222 COVID-19 vaccine. DNA sequence: TGTGCCAGTAAACTAGCGGGAGACACCGGGGAGCTGTTTTTT. This translates into CASKLAGDTGELFF.